Described below is a single T cell receptor (beta chain) sequence and its context. Its antigen is undetermined. The CDR3 covers 16 residues. The trim removed 0 bases at V and 4 bases at J, leaving 9 bases unmatched. The V gene's germline CDR1 is LGHNA and CDR2 YNFKEQ. One entry per CDR3 protein results from TCRdb running MiXCR on the RT-PCR reads. The data contain approximately 33,000 distinct CDR3 sequences, more than 50% of them singletons. The record originates from a study of yellow fever vaccine responses in identical twins. Study-level findings and limits: On the reported evidence, twins' vaccine T cell responses seemed partly convergent and partly personalized.

The chain joins TRBV4-2 to TRBJ2-7; TRBD1 agrees at 7 bases. The TCR originated in a woman younger than 35 who received the yellow fever vaccine. Sequencing used T cells from blood (PBMCs), unsorted or a sorted subset (not recorded which), obtained before or after yellow fever vaccination (not recorded which). The CDR3 DNA reads TGTGCCAGCAGCCAAGACAATTACAGGGGAGAATACGAGCAGTACTTC. Translation: CASSQDNYRGEYEQYF.